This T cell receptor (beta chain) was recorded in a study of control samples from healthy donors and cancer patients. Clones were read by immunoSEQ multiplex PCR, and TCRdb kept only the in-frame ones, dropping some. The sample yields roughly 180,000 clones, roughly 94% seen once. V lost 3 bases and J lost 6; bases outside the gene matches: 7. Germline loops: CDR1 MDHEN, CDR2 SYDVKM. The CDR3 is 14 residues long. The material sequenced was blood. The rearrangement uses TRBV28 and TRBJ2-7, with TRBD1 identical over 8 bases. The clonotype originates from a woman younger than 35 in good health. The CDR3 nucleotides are TGTGCCAGCAGTTTTGAGACAGGGGTCCGCGAGCAGTACTTC. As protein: CASSFETGVREQYF.